These T cell receptor beta chains were read from a single sample in a study of blood T cell repertoires in COVID-19. The assay was immunoSEQ multiplex PCR, and TCRdb's table has in-frame clones only and misses some. The table records around 160,000 clones, about nine tenths of them present only once. Sequenced input: peripheral blood. The receptors derive from a human donor in a cohort sampled during active COVID-19. Both conserved end residues are part of each CDR3. D genes are given only for firm matches. Some rows mark clone size as missing; the rest say once, few, many or name a class of expanded clone.

v_gene: TRBV7-3
j_gene: TRBJ2-1
d_gene: TRBD1
abundance: .
CDR3nt: TGTGCCAGCAGCTTAACCGGACAGGGGTGGCAGTTCTTC
CDR3aa: CASSLTGQGWQFF

v_gene: TRBV28
j_gene: TRBJ2-7
d_gene: TRBD1
abundance: .
CDR3nt: TGTGCCAGCAGTTTAGGACAGGTGATCTACGAGCAGTACTTC
CDR3aa: CASSLGQVIYEQYF

v_gene: TRBV28
j_gene: TRBJ2-3
d_gene: .
abundance: .
CDR3nt: TGTGCCAGCAGTTTGGGCCGGCGCAGGGCTGAGGCGGGCACAGATACGCAGTATTTT
CDR3aa: CASSLGRRRAEAGTDTQYF

v_gene: TRBV19
j_gene: TRBJ1-2
d_gene: TRBD1
abundance: .
CDR3nt: TGTGCCAGTACCGCTGGAAGGACAGGGATAGTGGGAGACTATGGCTACACCTTC
CDR3aa: CASTAGRTGIVGDYGYTF

v_gene: TRBV6-5
j_gene: TRBJ1-1
d_gene: .
abundance: .
CDR3nt: TGTGCCAGCAGTTACTCTAGTCAGGGGAACACTGAAGCTTTCTTT
CDR3aa: CASSYSSQGNTEAFF

v_gene: TRBV11-2
j_gene: TRBJ2-7
d_gene: TRBD1
abundance: .
CDR3nt: TGTGCCAGCAAAAGGACAGGGTTCTACGAGCAGTACTTC
CDR3aa: CASKRTGFYEQYF

v_gene: TRBV7-2
j_gene: TRBJ2-3
d_gene: .
abundance: .
CDR3nt: TGTGCCAGCAGCTTAGCCAGGTCGCGGGGGCCAGATACGCAGTATTTT
CDR3aa: CASSLARSRGPDTQYF

v_gene: TRBV7-9
j_gene: TRBJ2-1
d_gene: .
abundance: .
CDR3nt: TGTGCCAGCAGCCGCCCGTTAGCTGCGGGGCTAAATGAGCAGTTCTTC
CDR3aa: CASSRPLAAGLNEQFF

v_gene: TRBV15
j_gene: TRBJ2-1
d_gene: TRBD2
abundance: .
CDR3nt: TGTGCCACCAGCAGAATCGGACTAGCAACTGAGCAGTTCTTC
CDR3aa: CATSRIGLATEQFF

v_gene: TRBV4-2
j_gene: TRBJ1-1
d_gene: TRBD1
abundance: .
CDR3nt: TGTGCCAGCAGCCAAGAGAATGGCCGGACAGGGCTCTTCACTGAAGCTTTCTTT
CDR3aa: CASSQENGRTGLFTEAFF

v_gene: TRBV9
j_gene: TRBJ2-4
d_gene: TRBD2
abundance: .
CDR3nt: TGTGCCAGCAGCGTTTCACCAATGAGGTTCGATACGACTAGCGGAAAAAACATTCAGTACTTC
CDR3aa: CASSVSPMRFDTTSGKNIQYF

v_gene: TRBV3-1/TRBV3-2
j_gene: TRBJ2-7
d_gene: TRBD1
abundance: .
CDR3nt: TGTGCCAGCTTCCAAGGGGACAGGCGATACGAGCAGTACTTC
CDR3aa: CASFQGDRRYEQYF

v_gene: TRBV25-1
j_gene: TRBJ2-7
d_gene: TRBD2
abundance: .
CDR3nt: TGTGCCAGCAGTGCGAACATGGGACTAGCGGGGGCCTCCTACGAGCAGTACTTC
CDR3aa: CASSANMGLAGASYEQYF

v_gene: TRBV5-1
j_gene: TRBJ2-7
d_gene: TRBD1
abundance: .
CDR3nt: TGCGCCAGCAGCTTTGTCCCCCGGGCAGGGGGCCTCGAGCAGTACTTC
CDR3aa: CASSFVPRAGGLEQYF

v_gene: TRBV24-1
j_gene: TRBJ2-2
d_gene: TRBD2
abundance: .
CDR3nt: TGTGCCACACGGACTAGCGCCAACACCGGGGAGCTGTTTTTT
CDR3aa: CATRTSANTGELFF

v_gene: TRBV29-1
j_gene: TRBJ2-2
d_gene: .
abundance: .
CDR3nt: TGCAGCGTTGTAACAGTCCCCGGGGAGCTGTTTTTT
CDR3aa: CSVVTVPGELFF

v_gene: TRBV10-3
j_gene: TRBJ1-2
d_gene: .
abundance: .
CDR3nt: TGTGCCATCAGTGACAATTACTATGGCTACACCTTC
CDR3aa: CAISDNYYGYTF

v_gene: TRBV27
j_gene: TRBJ1-5
d_gene: .
abundance: .
CDR3nt: TGTGCCAGCAGTTTACGGTCAACCCTGCAGCCCCAGCATTTT
CDR3aa: CASSLRSTLQPQHF

v_gene: TRBV7-6
j_gene: TRBJ2-6
d_gene: .
abundance: once
CDR3nt: TGTGCCAGCAGCTCCGGGGGCTCTGGGGCCAACGTCCTGACTTTC
CDR3aa: CASSSGGSGANVLTF

v_gene: TRBV6-5
j_gene: TRBJ1-1
d_gene: .
abundance: .
CDR3nt: TGTGCCAGCAGTACAGGCGCTGAAGCTTTCTTT
CDR3aa: CASSTGAEAFF

v_gene: TRBV6-2/TRBV6-3
j_gene: TRBJ2-1
d_gene: .
abundance: .
CDR3nt: TGTGCCAGCAGTCCCACACCTTGGAGGTACTACAATGAGCAGTTCTTC
CDR3aa: CASSPTPWRYYNEQFF

v_gene: TRBV9
j_gene: TRBJ2-5
d_gene: TRBD2
abundance: .
CDR3nt: TGTGCCAGCAGCGTGAGAAGCGGACTAGCGGGAGGCGAGACCCAGTACTTC
CDR3aa: CASSVRSGLAGGETQYF

v_gene: TRBV5-6
j_gene: TRBJ1-1
d_gene: TRBD1
abundance: .
CDR3nt: TGTGCCAGCAGCCAGGGACAGGGGCTCACTGAAGCTTTCTTT
CDR3aa: CASSQGQGLTEAFF

v_gene: TRBV4-3
j_gene: TRBJ1-6
d_gene: TRBD1
abundance: .
CDR3nt: TGCGCCAGCAGCCATGGACAGGGGGCGAATTCACCCCTCCACTTT
CDR3aa: CASSHGQGANSPLHF

v_gene: TRBV6-2/TRBV6-3
j_gene: TRBJ2-1
d_gene: TRBD2
abundance: .
CDR3nt: TGTGCCAGCAGTGATAGCGGGAGGAACAATGAGCAGTTCTTC
CDR3aa: CASSDSGRNNEQFF

v_gene: TRBV2
j_gene: TRBJ2-5
d_gene: TRBD2
abundance: .
CDR3nt: TGTGCCATTTCGGGGACTAGCGGGGGGATCGGAGAGACCCAGTACTTC
CDR3aa: CAISGTSGGIGETQYF

v_gene: TRBV19
j_gene: TRBJ2-7
d_gene: TRBD2
abundance: .
CDR3nt: TGTGCCAGTAGTATCCCTAGCGGGGTCCACGAGCAGTACTTC
CDR3aa: CASSIPSGVHEQYF

v_gene: TRBV5-4
j_gene: TRBJ2-5
d_gene: TRBD2
abundance: .
CDR3nt: TGTGCCAGCAGCTCCGGGACTAGCGGGAGGGGGACCCAGTACTTC
CDR3aa: CASSSGTSGRGTQYF

v_gene: TRBV4-2
j_gene: TRBJ1-5
d_gene: TRBD1
abundance: .
CDR3nt: TGTGCCAGCAGCCAACAACAGGGGGCTCAGCCCCAGCATTTT
CDR3aa: CASSQQQGAQPQHF

v_gene: TRBV7-3
j_gene: TRBJ1-1
d_gene: .
abundance: .
CDR3nt: TGTGCCAGCAGCTTAGGGCAGGGCACTGAAGCTTTCTTT
CDR3aa: CASSLGQGTEAFF

v_gene: TRBV4-3
j_gene: TRBJ2-1
d_gene: .
abundance: few
CDR3nt: TGCGCCAGCAGCCAAGACACAGGGAATTACAATGAGCAGTTCTTC
CDR3aa: CASSQDTGNYNEQFF

v_gene: TRBV11-2
j_gene: TRBJ1-5
d_gene: .
abundance: .
CDR3nt: TGTGCCAGCAGCCCGACAGGCGATAGCAATCAGCCCCAGCATTTT
CDR3aa: CASSPTGDSNQPQHF

v_gene: TRBV7-8
j_gene: TRBJ2-5
d_gene: TRBD1
abundance: once
CDR3nt: TGTGCCAGCAGCAACCCCGGGACAGGGGTCAGAAAGACCCAGTACTTC
CDR3aa: CASSNPGTGVRKTQYF

v_gene: TRBV28
j_gene: TRBJ2-7
d_gene: .
abundance: .
CDR3nt: TGTGCCAGCGGGCAGCCAGCGGACTACGAGCAGTACTTC
CDR3aa: CASGQPADYEQYF